The rows below give T cell receptor beta chains drawn from one sample of a study of cytomegalovirus exposure and HLA in healthy donors. Profiled with immunoSEQ multiplex PCR; TCRdb holds only in-frame clones, not every one. The sample shows about 120,000 clones, 83% of them seen only once. Sequencing was performed on PBMCs. The origin of the receptors is a man between 18 and 29 years old in good health and CMV-seropositive. Each CDR3 is given without its conserved first and last residue.

j_call | v_call | cdr3_aa
TRBJ2-1 | TRBV5-1 | ASSLEGVPYNEQF
TRBJ2-2 | TRBV9 | ASSGWTSGTGELF
TRBJ2-1 | TRBV5-5 | ASSAGQGVYNEQF
TRBJ2-7 | TRBV30 | AWSVQPYEQY
TRBJ2-5 | TRBV9 | ASSGVGDRQETQY
TRBJ2-1 | TRBV5-4 | ASRLRGGDEGEQF
TRBJ2-7 | TRBV27 | ASMGLSSYEQY
TRBJ2-2 | TRBV6-6 | ASSYSAGNRPGELF
TRBJ1-1 | TRBV6-5 | ASSWTGANTEAF
TRBJ2-3 | TRBV7-8 | ASSPAAAITDTQY
TRBJ1-1 | TRBV19 | ASKTGVTEAF